Listed below are T cell receptor beta chains from one sample, sequenced in a study of blood T cell repertoires in COVID-19. Produced via immunoSEQ multiplex PCR; TCRdb's table is partial and in-frame only. Here the sample spans 60,000 to 80,000 clones, 65% to 90% being singletons. The sequenced material came from peripheral blood. Source of these receptors: a man between 50 and 59 years old with acute or convalescent COVID-19. Both conserved end residues are part of each CDR3. D genes are given only for firm matches. Size values are once, few and many counts, or a class for expanded clones, and some rows have none.

j_call | clone_size | d_call | v_call | cdr3_nt | cdr3_aa
TRBJ2-3 | - | TRBD2 | TRBV28 | TGTGCCAGCATCTTTAGCGGGGGGGCGACAGATACGCAGTATTTT | CASIFSGGATDTQYF
TRBJ2-2 | once | - | TRBV30 | TGTGCCTGGAGCGTGACAAGTAGGACCGGGGAGCTGTTTTTT | CAWSVTSRTGELFF
TRBJ2-5 | - | - | TRBV11-2 | TGTGCCAGCAGCTTAGATCGACGGGGGGCCCTCCAAGAGACCCAGTACTTC | CASSLDRRGALQETQYF
TRBJ2-1 | - | TRBD1 | TRBV27 | TGTGCCAGCCTGCCTTCCGGGACAGAGGTGAATGAGCAGTTCTTC | CASLPSGTEVNEQFF
TRBJ1-4 | once | - | TRBV6-1 | TGTGCCAGCAGACCGACAGAGAATAATGAAAAACTGTTTTTT | CASRPTENNEKLFF
TRBJ2-1 | - | - | TRBV6-1 | TGTGCCAGCAGTGAAGACATCAATGAGCAGTTCTTC | CASSEDINEQFF
TRBJ1-1 | - | TRBD1 | TRBV12-3/TRBV12-4 | TGTGCCAGCACCAGGACAGGGGCCACTGAAGCTTTCTTT | CASTRTGATEAFF
TRBJ2-7 | - | TRBD1 | TRBV27 | TGTGCCAGCAGTTTAGGGACAGGACTTTACGAGCAGTACTTC | CASSLGTGLYEQYF
TRBJ2-5 | - | - | TRBV24-1 | TGTGCCACCAGTGATTTGGCTTTCGGCGGTTTTGAGACCCAGTACTTC | CATSDLAFGGFETQYF
TRBJ2-1 | - | TRBD1 | TRBV5-1 | TGCGCCAGCAGGGCAACAGGGGCGGACAATGAGCAGTTCTTC | CASRATGADNEQFF
TRBJ2-1 | - | - | TRBV6-2/TRBV6-3 | TGTGCCAGCAGTTTGGGGCGAGACGGCACTTTCGATGAGCAGTTCTTC | CASSLGRDGTFDEQFF
TRBJ1-4 | - | - | TRBV7-8 | TGTGCCAGCAGCCTGACACGAGCTAATGAAAAACTGTTTTTT | CASSLTRANEKLFF
TRBJ2-1 | - | - | TRBV10-3 | TGTGCCATCAGTGAGGCCAGCGGCTCCTACAATGAGCAGTTCTTC | CAISEASGSYNEQFF
TRBJ2-2 | - | - | TRBV7-3 | TGTGCCAGCAGCTCCTCGAACACCGGGGAGCTGTTTTTT | CASSSSNTGELFF
TRBJ1-2 | - | - | TRBV28 | TGTGCCAGCAGTTCCCAACCCTGGGGGGGCGATGGCTACACCTTC | CASSSQPWGGDGYTF
TRBJ2-5 | few | TRBD1 | TRBV3-1/TRBV3-2 | TGTGCCAGCAGCCAAGGGGACAGACTCCAAGAGACCCAGTACTTC | CASSQGDRLQETQYF
TRBJ1-2 | - | TRBD1 | TRBV5-1 | TGCGCCAGCAGCTTGACAGGGGTAGGCTACACCTTC | CASSLTGVGYTF